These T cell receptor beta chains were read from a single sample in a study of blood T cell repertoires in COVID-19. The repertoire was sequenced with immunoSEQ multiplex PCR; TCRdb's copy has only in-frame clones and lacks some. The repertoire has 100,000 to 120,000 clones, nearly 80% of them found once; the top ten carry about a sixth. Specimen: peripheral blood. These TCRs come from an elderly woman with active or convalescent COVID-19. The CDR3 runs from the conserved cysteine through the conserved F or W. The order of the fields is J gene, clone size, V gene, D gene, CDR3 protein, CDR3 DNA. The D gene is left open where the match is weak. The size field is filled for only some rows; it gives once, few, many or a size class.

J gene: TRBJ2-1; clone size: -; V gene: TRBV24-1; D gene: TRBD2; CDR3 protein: CATSGLQREAYNEQFF; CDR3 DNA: TGTGCCACCAGTGGTCTTCAGCGGGAGGCCTACAATGAGCAGTTCTTC
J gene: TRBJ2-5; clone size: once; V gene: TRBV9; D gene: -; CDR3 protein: CASSVGWAQETQYF; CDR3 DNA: TGTGCCAGCAGCGTAGGCTGGGCTCAAGAGACCCAGTACTTC
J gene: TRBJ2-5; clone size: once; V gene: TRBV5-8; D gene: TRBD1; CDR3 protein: CASSSRQGWGETQYF; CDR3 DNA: TGTGCCAGCAGCTCCCGACAGGGTTGGGGGGAGACCCAGTACTTC
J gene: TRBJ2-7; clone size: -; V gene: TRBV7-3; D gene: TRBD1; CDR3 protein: CASSLSAGGEQYF; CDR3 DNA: TGTGCCAGCAGCTTATCAGCAGGGGGCGAGCAGTACTTC
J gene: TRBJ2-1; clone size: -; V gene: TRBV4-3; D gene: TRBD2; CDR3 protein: CASSQEGGASGPRTRFF; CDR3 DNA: TGCGCCAGCAGCCAAGAGGGAGGGGCTAGCGGGCCTCGGACTCGGTTCTTC
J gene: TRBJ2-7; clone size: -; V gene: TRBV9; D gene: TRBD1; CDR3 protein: CASSVGQGSLYEQYF; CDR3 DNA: TGTGCCAGCAGCGTAGGACAGGGGAGTCTCTACGAGCAGTACTTC
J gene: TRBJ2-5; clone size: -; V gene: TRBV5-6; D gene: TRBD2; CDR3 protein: CASSWGLAGKETQYF; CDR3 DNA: TGTGCCAGCAGCTGGGGACTAGCGGGGAAAGAGACCCAGTACTTC
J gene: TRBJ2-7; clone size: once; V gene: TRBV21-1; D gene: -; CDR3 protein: CASSTGQGDYEQYF; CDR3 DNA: TGTGCCAGCAGCACGGGACAGGGGGACTACGAGCAGTACTTC
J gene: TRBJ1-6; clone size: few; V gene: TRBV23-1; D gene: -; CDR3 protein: CASSQSSPYSYNSPLHF; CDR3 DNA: TGCGCCAGCAGTCAATCGTCCCCTTACTCCTATAATTCACCCCTCCACTTT
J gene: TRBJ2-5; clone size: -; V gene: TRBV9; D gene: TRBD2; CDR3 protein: CASSVELAGGGETQYF; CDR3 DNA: TGTGCCAGCAGCGTAGAACTAGCGGGAGGCGGAGAGACCCAGTACTTC
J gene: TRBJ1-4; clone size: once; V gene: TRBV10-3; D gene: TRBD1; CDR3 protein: CATRTGGDEKLFF; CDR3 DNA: TGTGCCACCCGGACAGGCGGGGATGAAAAACTGTTTTTT
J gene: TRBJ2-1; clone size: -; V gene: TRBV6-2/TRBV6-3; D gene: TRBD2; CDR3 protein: CASSSTSGRAWSDEQFF; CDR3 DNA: TGTGCCAGCAGTTCAACTAGCGGGAGGGCCTGGTCAGATGAGCAGTTCTTC
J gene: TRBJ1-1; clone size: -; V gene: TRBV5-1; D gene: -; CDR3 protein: CASSLRATGVKTEAFF; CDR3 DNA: TGCGCCAGCAGCTTAAGGGCCACGGGGGTGAAAACTGAAGCTTTCTTT
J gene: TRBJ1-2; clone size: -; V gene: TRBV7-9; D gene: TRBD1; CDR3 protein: CASSLEGTDYGYTF; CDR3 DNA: TGTGCCAGCAGCTTAGAGGGGACAGACTATGGCTACACCTTC
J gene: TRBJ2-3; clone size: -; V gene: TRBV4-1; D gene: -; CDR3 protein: CASSQDPVYNGRSDTQYF; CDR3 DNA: TGCGCCAGCAGCCAAGATCCGGTGTATAACGGGAGATCAGATACGCAGTATTTT
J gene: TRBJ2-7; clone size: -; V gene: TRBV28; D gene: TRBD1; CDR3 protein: CASTRRGQGRTNEQYF; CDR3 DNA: TGTGCCAGCACCAGAAGAGGACAGGGAAGAACTAACGAGCAGTACTTC
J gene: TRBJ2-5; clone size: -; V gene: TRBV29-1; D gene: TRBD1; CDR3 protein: CSVCTGTGEETQYF; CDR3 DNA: TGCAGCGTCTGCACTGGGACAGGGGAAGAGACCCAGTACTTC
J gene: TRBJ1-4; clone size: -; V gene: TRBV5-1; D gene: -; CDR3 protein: CASSFGVNEKLFF; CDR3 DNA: TGCGCCAGCAGCTTCGGGGTTAATGAAAAACTGTTTTTT
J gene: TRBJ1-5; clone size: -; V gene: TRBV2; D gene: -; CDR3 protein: CASSTGRDQPQHF; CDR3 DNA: TGTGCCAGCAGTACAGGGCGGGATCAGCCCCAGCATTTT
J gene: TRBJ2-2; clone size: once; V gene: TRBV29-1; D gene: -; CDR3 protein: CSVLVDTGELFF; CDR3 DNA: TGCAGCGTACTAGTCGACACCGGGGAGCTGTTTTTT
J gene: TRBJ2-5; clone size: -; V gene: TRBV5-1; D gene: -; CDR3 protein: CASRAGIQETQYF; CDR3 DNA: TGCGCCAGCAGGGCGGGGATCCAAGAGACCCAGTACTTC
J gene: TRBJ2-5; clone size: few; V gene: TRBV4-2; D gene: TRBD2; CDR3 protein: CASSQDSLGGDGRETQYF; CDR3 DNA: TGTGCCAGCAGCCAGGATAGCCTCGGGGGGGACGGACGAGAGACCCAGTACTTC
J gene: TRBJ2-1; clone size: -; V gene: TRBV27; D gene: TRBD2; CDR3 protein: CASSLSPGLAGKQFF; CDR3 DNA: TGTGCCAGCAGTTTATCCCCCGGACTAGCAGGAAAGCAGTTCTTC
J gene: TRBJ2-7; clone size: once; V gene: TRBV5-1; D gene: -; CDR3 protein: CASSRDTYEQYF; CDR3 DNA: TGCGCCAGCAGCAGAGACACCTACGAGCAGTACTTC
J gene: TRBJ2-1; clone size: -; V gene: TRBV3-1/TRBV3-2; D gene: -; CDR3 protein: CASSQGAGTEEFF; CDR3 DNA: TGTGCCAGCAGCCAAGGTGCAGGTACGGAGGAGTTCTTC
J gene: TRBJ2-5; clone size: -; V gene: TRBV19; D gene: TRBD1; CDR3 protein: CASSIRGRGTGSPSRETQYF; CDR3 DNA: TGTGCCAGTAGTATTAGAGGCCGGGGGACAGGGTCACCGAGTCGGGAGACCCAGTACTTC
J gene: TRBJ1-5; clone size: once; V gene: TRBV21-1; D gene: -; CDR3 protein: CASSTRQGLLAQHF; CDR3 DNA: TGTGCCAGCAGCACCCGACAGGGCCTCCTGGCCCAGCATTTT
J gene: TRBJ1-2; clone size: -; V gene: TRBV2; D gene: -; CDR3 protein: CASTQTRTYGYTF; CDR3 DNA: TGTGCCAGCACCCAGACACGGACATATGGCTACACCTTC
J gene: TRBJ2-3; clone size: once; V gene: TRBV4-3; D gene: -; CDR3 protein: CASSQPGEGTDTQYF; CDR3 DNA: TGCGCCAGCAGCCAACCGGGAGAGGGAACAGATACGCAGTATTTT
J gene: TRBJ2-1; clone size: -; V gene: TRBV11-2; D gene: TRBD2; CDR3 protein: CASRGREVVDNEQFF; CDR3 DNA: TGTGCCAGCCGGGGGCGGGAGGTCGTCGACAATGAGCAGTTCTTC
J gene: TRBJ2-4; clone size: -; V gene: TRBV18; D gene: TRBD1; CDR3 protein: CASSPRTGGLAKNIQYF; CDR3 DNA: TGTGCCAGCTCACCACGGACAGGGGGCCTAGCCAAAAACATTCAGTACTTC
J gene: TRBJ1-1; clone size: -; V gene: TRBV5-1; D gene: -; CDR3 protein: CASSLGIGHLNTEAFF; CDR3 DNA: TGCGCCAGCAGCTTGGGAATCGGACACCTGAACACTGAAGCTTTCTTT